One sample yielded the 25 T cell receptor beta chains listed below, sequenced in a study of PD-1 blockade in mismatch repair-deficient tumors. Libraries were prepared by immunoSEQ multiplex PCR; TCRdb keeps only in-frame clonotypes and omits some of them. Of about 110,000 clones listed, roughly 80% are singletons. The sample was peripheral blood, taken just over 59 weeks after starting pembrolizumab. These receptors came from an adult with mismatch repair-deficient cancer.

This sequence joins TRBV7-6 and TRBJ1-3, with unresolved D. Germline-derived CDR1 and CDR2 are SGHVS and FNYEAQ. The CDR3 totals 15 residues. V shed 5 bases and J shed 4 bases, with 15 bases lying between them. In nucleotides, the CDR3 is TGTGCCAGCAGCCCCGGGAGGGTGGACGGAAACACCATATATTTT. This sequence encodes CASSPGRVDGNTIYF.

In its sample, this clone was seen once. The CDR3 sequence is CASSRAQNEKLFF. The DNA for the CDR3 is TGTGCCAGCTCCCGGGCGCAGAATGAAAAACTGTTTTTT. The V call is TRBV7-9, the J call TRBJ1-4, with D unclear. CDR1 and CDR2 from the germline V gene are SEHNR and FQNEAQ (reference sequence). V lost 8 bases, J lost 5 bases, and 12 bases lay in between. The CDR3 covers 13 residues.

This chain uses TRBV5-4 with TRBJ2-2, with D unclear. The V end lost 0 bases, the J end lost 1 base, and 7 bases lay between the germline ends. This CDR3 has 15 amino acids. Per germline, CDR1 SGHNT and CDR2 YYREEE (reference sequence). The CDR3 spells CASSLGNRNTGELFF. CDR3 coding DNA: TGTGCCAGCAGCTTGGGTAACAGGAACACCGGGGAGCTGTTTTTT.

The chain uses TRBV7-2 and TRBJ1-4; TRBD1 agrees at 9 bases. Germline V gene sequence: CDR1 SGHTA, CDR2 FQGNSA. The CDR3 totals 15 residues. The V gene end was trimmed by 4 bases and the J gene end by 7 bases; junction bases not matched to a gene: 7. The CDR3 region has the DNA TGTGCCAGCAGCTCACAGGGGGCGCGGGGTGAAAAACTGTTTTTT. This translates into CASSSQGARGEKLFF.

As concerns this clone: The germline gene is not matched at one end of the junction; a read error may be the cause. CDR3 in DNA: TGTGCTAGCAGCTTACGGGGGGATGAGCAGTTCTTC. Its protein product is CASSLRGDEQFF. The chain employs TRBV7-7 and TRBJ2-1, with 7 bases fitting TRBD2. The CDR3 has 12 amino acids. Per germline, CDR1 SSHAT and CDR2 FNYEAQ (reference sequence). Full variable domain (remainder filled in from reference TRBV7-7 and TRBJ2-1): GAGVSQSPRYKVTKRGQDVTLRCDPISSHATLYWYQQALGQGPEFLTYFNYEAQPDKSGLPSDRFSAERPEGSISTLTIQRTEQRDSAMYRCASSLRGDEQFFGPGTRLTVL.

Note on this clone: A clone one base away is much larger, so this may be a read error. The genes are TRBV5-4 and TRBJ2-1; D unresolved. The ends were cut back, 4 bases at V and 6 bases at J, with 20 bases in the middle. Germline-derived CDR1 and CDR2 are SGHNT and YYREEE (reference sequence). CDR3 length: 16 amino acids. The CDR3 protein is CASSQALERASNEQFF. The CDR3 DNA reads TGTGCCAGCAGCCAAGCTTTAGAAAGGGCGTCCAATGAGCAGTTCTTC.

The V and J genes are TRBV11-2 and TRBJ2-1; 15 positions match TRBD2. J gave up 0 bases and V 8 bases, and 11 bases lay outside the gene matches. Germline V gene sequence: CDR1 SGHAT, CDR2 FQNNGV. The CDR3 is 19 amino acids. The CDR3 DNA reads TGTGCCAGCGCCTGGGAAGGACTAGCGGGAGGGAGCTCCTACAATGAGCAGTTCTTC. This translates into CASAWEGLAGGSSYNEQFF.

The V call is TRBV5-4, the J call TRBJ2-7, with 10 positions matching TRBD1. The V and J ends lost 4 bases and 5 bases, in that order; junction bases with no gene match: 6. CDR1 and CDR2 from the germline V gene are SGHNT and YYREEE (reference sequence). CDR3 size: 14 residues. The CDR3 nucleotides are TGTGCCAGCAGCCCAGGGGACAGGGGCGACGAGCAGTACTTC. Translated, it gives CASSPGDRGDEQYF.

This clone was observed a handful of times. The chain employs TRBV5-1 and TRBJ1-1; no definite D call. V lost 4 bases and J 4 bases, leaving 14 bases between the germline ends. The germline V gene has CDR1 SGHRS and CDR2 YFSETQ. This CDR3 region has 14 residues. DNA of the CDR3: TGCGCCAGCAGCCCCGGGTCTGACGGCACTGAAGCTTTCTTT. This translates into CASSPGSDGTEAFF. The variable domain in full, with the rest retrieved from reference TRBV5-1 and TRBJ1-1, is KAGVTQTPRYLIKTRGQQVTLSCSPISGHRSVSWYQQTPGQGLQFLFEYFSETQRNKGNFPGRFSGRQFSNSRSEMNVSTLELGDSALYLCASSPGSDGTEAFFGQGTRLTVV.

The CDR3 nucleotides read TGTGCCAGCAGCCGAACCAGGGCGGGGAACGAGCAGTACTTC. Protein sequence: CASSRTRAGNEQYF. The chain combines TRBV6-1 with TRBJ2-7; D possibly corresponds to TRBD2 (6 bases). V was shortened by 6 bases and J by 5 bases, with 17 bases between the two germline ends. CDR1 is MNHNS, CDR2 SASEGT, per germline. The CDR3 sequence is 14 residues long.

This clone occurred once. The CDR3 bases are TGTGCCAGCTCACCCTGGGCCGACACTGAAGCTTTCTTT. Translation: CASSPWADTEAFF. The gene calls are TRBV18 and TRBJ1-1; D not certain. The V end was cut by 3 bases, the J end by 3 bases, with 8 bases between. The CDR3 runs to 13 residues. Looked up from germline, CDR1 is KGHSH and CDR2 is LQKENI.

The chain joins TRBV7-9 to TRBJ2-2; 7 positions agree with TRBD2. With V trimmed by 5 bases and J by 0 bases, 3 bases remained unmatched. Germline V gene lookup returns CDR1 SEHNR and CDR2 FQNEAQ (reference sequence). The CDR3 is 15 amino acids. DNA of the CDR3: TGTGCCAGCAGCAAGGCGGGAGCGAACACCGGGGAGCTGTTTTTT. Its translation is CASSKAGANTGELFF.

This clone occurred once. The V call is TRBV27, the J call TRBJ2-2; perhaps D is TRBD1 or TRBD2 (6 bases each). V was pared by 3 bases and J by 6 bases, with 11 bases between. Germline V gene sequence: CDR1 MNHEY, CDR2 SMNVEV (reference sequence). The CDR3 has 14 residues. Here the CDR3 reads CASSFPGAAGELFF. CDR3 sequence (DNA): TGTGCCAGCAGTTTTCCGGGGGCGGCCGGGGAGCTGTTTTTT.

In this sample, this clone turned up once. At one boundary the junction diverges from the germline segment, which might be a read error. CDR3: CATSGEFRTSGSFYTGELFF. Written as DNA, the CDR3 is TGTGCCACCAGCGGAGAATTTCGGACTAGCGGGAGTTTCTACACCGGGGAGCTGTTTTTT. The chain joins TRBV15 to TRBJ2-2, with 13 bases identical to TRBD2. From germline, CDR1 is LNHNV and CDR2 YYDKDF (reference sequence). The length of the CDR3 is 20 residues.

This clone was detected once. The CDR3 bases are TGTGCCAGCAGGGGGACAGGGTTCGACTCTAACTATGGCTACACCTTC. It yields the protein CASRGTGFDSNYGYTF. The chain joins TRBV9 to TRBJ1-2; 9 bases match TRBD1. Germline V CDR1 and CDR2: SGDLS, YYNGEE. This CDR3 contains 16 residues. The trim removed 5 bases at V and 0 bases at J, leaving 8 bases unmatched.

The gene calls are TRBV30 and TRBJ2-7; 7 bases align to TRBD1. CDR1 GTSNPN and CDR2 SVGIG come from the germline V gene (reference sequence). V shed 2 bases and J 0 bases; nucleotides not matched to a gene: 4. CDR3 length: 14 residues. Here the CDR3 reads CAWSKGASSYEQYF. The CDR3 nucleotides read TGTGCCTGGAGTAAGGGGGCCTCCTCCTACGAGCAGTACTTC. The entire variable domain, with the rest obtained from reference TRBV30 and TRBJ2-7, is as follows: SQTIHQWPATLVQPVGSPLSLECTVEGTSNPNLYWYRQAAGRGLQLLFYSVGIGQISSEVPQNLSASRPQDRQFILSSKKLLLSDSGFYLCAWSKGASSYEQYFGPGTRLTVT.

V usage is TRBV7-8 and J usage is TRBJ1-2; D remains ambiguous. The CDR3 covers 14 residues. Germline lookup yields CDR1 SGHVS and CDR2 FQNEAQ. V gave up 3 bases and J gave up 6 bases, with 14 bases separating them. The chain's CDR3 is CASSFLIAGNGYTF. CDR3 in DNA: TGTGCCAGCAGCTTCTTGATCGCGGGGAATGGCTACACCTTC.

In the case of this clone: Other DNA variants within this sample encode the same CDR3. The gene calls are TRBV5-1 and TRBJ2-3; D gene uncertain. With 0 bases removed from V and 1 base from J, the gap between germline ends came to 3 bases. This CDR3 is built from 13 residues. CDR1 and CDR2 from the germline V gene are SGHRS and YFSETQ. CDR3 region: CASSLGGTDTQYF. The CDR3 nucleotides read TGCGCCAGCAGCTTGGGGGGCACAGATACGCAGTATTTT. Drawing the rest from reference TRBV5-1 and TRBJ2-3, the complete variable domain is KAGVTQTPRYLIKTRGQQVTLSCSPISGHRSVSWYQQTPGQGLQFLFEYFSETQRNKGNFPGRFSGRQFSNSRSEMNVSTLELGDSALYLCASSLGGTDTQYFGPGTRLTVL.

The V and J genes are TRBV19 and TRBJ1-4; D uncertain. Trimming cost V 6 bases and J 0 bases, with 8 bases left between them. The germline V gene has CDR1 LNHDA and CDR2 SQIVND (reference sequence). This CDR3 has 14 residues. The CDR3 loop reads CASSLAATNEKLFF. The CDR3 nucleotides are TGTGCCAGTAGCCTAGCAGCAACTAATGAAAAACTGTTTTTT.

The J gene is TRBJ2-1, the V gene TRBV11-2, with TRBD2 identical over 8 bases. Losses at the gene ends were 1 base for V and 0 bases for J; bases not matched to a gene: 5. The CDR3 runs 17 residues. From germline, CDR1 is SGHAT and CDR2 FQNNGV. The CDR3 sequence is CASSLGIAGSSYNEQFF. The CDR3 DNA sequence: TGTGCCAGCAGCTTAGGGATAGCGGGGAGCTCCTACAATGAGCAGTTCTTC.

The V and J genes are TRBV5-1 and TRBJ2-5, with 10 bases lining up with TRBD1. The V gene's germline CDR1 is SGHRS and CDR2 YFSETQ. The CDR3 runs to 14 residues. V gave up 3 bases and J gave up 1 base; unmatched junction bases: 0. Written as DNA, the CDR3 is TGCGCCAGCAGCTGGACAGGGGGCCAAGAGACCCAGTACTTC. It codes for CASSWTGGQETQYF.

This chain connects TRBV11-3 to TRBJ2-7; D uncertain. V was cut by 5 bases and J by 2 bases, with 13 bases left in between. Germline values: CDR1 SGHNT, CDR2 YENEEA. The CDR3 loop spans 14 amino acids. The CDR3 loop reads CASSDHRATYEQYF. CDR3 bases: TGTGCCAGCAGCGATCACCGGGCGACCTACGAGCAGTACTTC.

The V and J genes are TRBV7-3 and TRBJ2-2; D may be TRBD1 (6 bases). CDR3 length: 15 residues. Germline-derived CDR1 and CDR2 are SGHTA and FQGTGA. Trimming pared 2 bases from V and 4 bases from J, leaving 11 bases between. The CDR3: CASSLGGQPTGELFF. The DNA for the CDR3 is TGTGCCAGCAGCTTAGGAGGACAGCCCACCGGGGAGCTGTTTTTT.

The J gene is TRBJ1-1, the V gene TRBV19; D might be TRBD1 (6 bases). The CDR3 spans 18 residues. Trimming pared 7 bases from V and 0 bases from J, leaving 24 bases between. The germline V gene has CDR1 LNHDA and CDR2 SQIVND (reference sequence). CDR3 amino acids: CASNDITGRGSLNTEAFF. The DNA of the CDR3 is TGTGCCAGTAACGATATCACAGGGAGGGGGTCCTTGAACACTGAAGCTTTCTTT.

J is TRBJ1-1 and V is TRBV4-1; 8 bases line up with TRBD1. The CDR3 totals 15 residues. J was trimmed by 1 base and V by 4 bases; bases with no gene match: 5. Germline CDR1 reads MGHRA; CDR2 reads YSYEKL. The CDR3 is CASSRGGTGNTEAFF. CDR3 sequence (DNA): TGCGCCAGCAGCCGAGGGGGGACAGGGAACACTGAAGCTTTCTTT.